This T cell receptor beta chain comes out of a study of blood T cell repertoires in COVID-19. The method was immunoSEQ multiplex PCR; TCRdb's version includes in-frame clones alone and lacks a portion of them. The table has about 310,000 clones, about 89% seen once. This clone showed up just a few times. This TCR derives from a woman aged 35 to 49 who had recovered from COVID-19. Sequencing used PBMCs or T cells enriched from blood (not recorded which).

The CDR3 coding sequence is TGCGCCAGCATGGAGACAGGGGGCTCAGAGACCCAGTACTTC. Protein product: CASMETGGSETQYF. V and J are TRBV10-1 and TRBJ2-5, with 10 bases aligning to TRBD1. Germline CDR1 and CDR2: WNHNN and SYGVQD (reference sequence). V shed 7 bases and J 4 bases; nucleotides not matched to a gene: 6. The length of the CDR3 is 14 residues.